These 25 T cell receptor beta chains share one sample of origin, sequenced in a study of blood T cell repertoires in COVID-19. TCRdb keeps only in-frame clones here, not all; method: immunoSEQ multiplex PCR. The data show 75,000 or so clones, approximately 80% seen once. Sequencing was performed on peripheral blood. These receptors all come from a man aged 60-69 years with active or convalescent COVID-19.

The CDR3 DNA reads TGTGCCAGCAGTGCGGACAAGCTCACCGGGGAGCTGTTTTTT. This sequence encodes CASSADKLTGELFF. This sequence joins TRBV25-1 and TRBJ2-2, with a tentative D call TRBD1 (5 bases). CDR1 is MGHDK, CDR2 SYGVNS, per germline. V was cut by 4 bases and J by 4 bases, with 10 bases left in between. The CDR3 has 14 residues.

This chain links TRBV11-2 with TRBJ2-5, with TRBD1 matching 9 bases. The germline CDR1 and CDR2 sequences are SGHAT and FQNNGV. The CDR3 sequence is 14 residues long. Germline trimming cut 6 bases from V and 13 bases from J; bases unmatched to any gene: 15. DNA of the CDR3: TGTGCCAGCAGTTCAGGGGGACAGGGCCGGCCCGGGTACTTC. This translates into CASSSGGQGRPGYF.

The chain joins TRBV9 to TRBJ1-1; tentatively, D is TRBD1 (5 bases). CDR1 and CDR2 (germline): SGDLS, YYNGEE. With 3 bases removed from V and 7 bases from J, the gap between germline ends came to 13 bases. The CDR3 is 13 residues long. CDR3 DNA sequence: TGTGCCAGCAGCGAAACTTTGACAGATGAAGCTTTCTTT. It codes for CASSETLTDEAFF.

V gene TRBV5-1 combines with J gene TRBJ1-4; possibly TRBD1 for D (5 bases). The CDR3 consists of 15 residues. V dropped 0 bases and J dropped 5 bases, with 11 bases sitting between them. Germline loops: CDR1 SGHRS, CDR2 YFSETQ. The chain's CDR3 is CASSLDQGSNEKLFF. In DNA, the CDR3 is TGCGCCAGCAGCTTGGATCAGGGATCAAATGAAAAACTGTTTTTT.

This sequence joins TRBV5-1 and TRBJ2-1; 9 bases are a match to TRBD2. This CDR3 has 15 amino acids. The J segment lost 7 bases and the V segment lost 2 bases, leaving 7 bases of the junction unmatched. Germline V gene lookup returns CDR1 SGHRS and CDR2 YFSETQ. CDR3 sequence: CASSFTAGGGNEQFF. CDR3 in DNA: TGCGCCAGCAGCTTTACAGCGGGGGGTGGAAATGAGCAGTTCTTC.

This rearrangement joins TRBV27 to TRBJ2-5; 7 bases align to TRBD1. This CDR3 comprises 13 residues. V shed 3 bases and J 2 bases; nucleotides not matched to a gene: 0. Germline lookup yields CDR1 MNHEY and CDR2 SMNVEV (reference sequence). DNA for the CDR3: TGTGCCAGCAGTTTGGGACAGCAAGAGACCCAGTACTTC. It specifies CASSLGQQETQYF.

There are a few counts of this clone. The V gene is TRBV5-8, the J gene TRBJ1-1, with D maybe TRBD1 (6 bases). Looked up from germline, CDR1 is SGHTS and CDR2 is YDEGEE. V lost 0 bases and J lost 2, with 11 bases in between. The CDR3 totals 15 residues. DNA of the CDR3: TGTGCCAGCAGCTTGGGACAGGAAGTAAACACTGAAGCTTTCTTT. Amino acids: CASSLGQEVNTEAFF.

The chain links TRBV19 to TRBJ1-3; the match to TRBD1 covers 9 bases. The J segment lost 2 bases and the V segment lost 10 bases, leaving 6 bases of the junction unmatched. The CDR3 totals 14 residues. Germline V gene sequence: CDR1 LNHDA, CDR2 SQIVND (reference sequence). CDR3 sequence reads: CATSQGATGNTIYF. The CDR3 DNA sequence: TGTGCCACCTCACAGGGGGCAACTGGAAACACCATATATTTT.

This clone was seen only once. CDR3 amino acids: CASSSRLAGEGETQYF. DNA of the CDR3: TGTGCCAGTTCCTCAAGACTAGCGGGGGAGGGAGAGACCCAGTACTTC. The chain is built from TRBV19 and TRBJ2-5; 12 nucleotides agree with TRBD2. Germline V gene data show CDR1 as LNHDA and CDR2 as SQIVND (reference sequence). CDR3 length: 16 residues. The V gene end was trimmed by 8 bases and the J gene end by 4 bases; junction bases not matched to a gene: 11.

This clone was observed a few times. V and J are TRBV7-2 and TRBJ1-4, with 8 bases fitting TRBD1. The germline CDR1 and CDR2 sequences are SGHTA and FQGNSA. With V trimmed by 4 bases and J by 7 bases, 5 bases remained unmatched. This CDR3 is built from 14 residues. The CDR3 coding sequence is TGTGCCAGCAGCTACCGACAGGGGTCTGAAAAACTGTTTTTT. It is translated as CASSYRQGSEKLFF.

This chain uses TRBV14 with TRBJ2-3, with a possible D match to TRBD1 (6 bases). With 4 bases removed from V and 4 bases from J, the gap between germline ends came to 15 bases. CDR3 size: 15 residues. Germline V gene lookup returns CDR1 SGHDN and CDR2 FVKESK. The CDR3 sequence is CASSRDPDSSDTQYF. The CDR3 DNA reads TGTGCCAGCAGCCGCGACCCGGACAGTTCAGATACGCAGTATTTT.

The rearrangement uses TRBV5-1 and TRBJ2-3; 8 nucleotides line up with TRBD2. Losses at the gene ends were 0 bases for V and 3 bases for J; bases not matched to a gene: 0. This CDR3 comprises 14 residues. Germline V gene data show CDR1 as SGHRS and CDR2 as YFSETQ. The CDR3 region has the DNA TGCGCCAGCAGCTTGGGACTAGCGACAGATACGCAGTATTTT. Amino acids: CASSLGLATDTQYF.

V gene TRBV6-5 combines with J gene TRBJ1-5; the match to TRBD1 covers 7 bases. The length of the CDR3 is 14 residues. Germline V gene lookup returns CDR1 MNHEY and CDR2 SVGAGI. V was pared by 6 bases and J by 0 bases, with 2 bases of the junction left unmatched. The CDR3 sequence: CASRRDSSNQPQHF. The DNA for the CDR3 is TGTGCCAGCAGGAGGGACAGTAGCAATCAGCCCCAGCATTTT.

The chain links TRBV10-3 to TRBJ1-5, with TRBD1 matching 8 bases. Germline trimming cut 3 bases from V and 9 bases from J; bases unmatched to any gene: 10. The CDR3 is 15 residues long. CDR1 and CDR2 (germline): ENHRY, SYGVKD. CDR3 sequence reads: CAISDGQGAVGPQHF. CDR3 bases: TGTGCCATCAGTGACGGTCAGGGGGCGGTGGGGCCCCAGCATTTT.

The CDR3 sequence: CASSWTSESGQYF. CDR3 DNA sequence: TGTGCCAGCAGCTGGACTAGTGAGTCTGGGCAGTACTTC. V is TRBV6-5 and J is TRBJ2-7, with TRBD2 identical over 7 bases. This CDR3 comprises 13 residues. V was pared by 6 bases and J by 9 bases, with 11 bases of the junction left unmatched. The germline V gene encodes CDR1 MNHEY and CDR2 SVGAGI.

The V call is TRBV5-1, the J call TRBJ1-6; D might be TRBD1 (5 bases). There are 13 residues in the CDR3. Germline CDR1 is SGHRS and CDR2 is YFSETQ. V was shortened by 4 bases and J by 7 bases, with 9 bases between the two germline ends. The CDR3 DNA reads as TGCGCCAGCAGCGGGACTCGGAATTCACCCCTCCACTTT. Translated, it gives CASSGTRNSPLHF. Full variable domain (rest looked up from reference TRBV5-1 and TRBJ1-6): KAGVTQTPRYLIKTRGQQVTLSCSPISGHRSVSWYQQTPGQGLQFLFEYFSETQRNKGNFPGRFSGRQFSNSRSEMNVSTLELGDSALYLCASSGTRNSPLHFGNGTRLTVT.

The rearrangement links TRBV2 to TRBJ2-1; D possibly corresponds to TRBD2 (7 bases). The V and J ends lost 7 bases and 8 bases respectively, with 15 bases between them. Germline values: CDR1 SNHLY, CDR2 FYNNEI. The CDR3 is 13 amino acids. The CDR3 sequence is CASKGGRRDEQFF. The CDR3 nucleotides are TGTGCCAGCAAGGGGGGGAGGAGGGATGAGCAGTTCTTC.

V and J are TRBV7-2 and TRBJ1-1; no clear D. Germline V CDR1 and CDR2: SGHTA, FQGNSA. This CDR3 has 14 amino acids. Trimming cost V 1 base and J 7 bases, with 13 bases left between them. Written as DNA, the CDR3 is TGTGCCAGCAGCTTAGTTTCGGCAGCTAGTGAAGCTTTCTTT. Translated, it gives CASSLVSAASEAFF.

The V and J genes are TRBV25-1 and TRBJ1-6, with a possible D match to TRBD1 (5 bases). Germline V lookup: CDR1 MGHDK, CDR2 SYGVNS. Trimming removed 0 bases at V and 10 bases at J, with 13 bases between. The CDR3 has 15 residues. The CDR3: CASSEYTGPSSPLHF. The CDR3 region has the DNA TGTGCCAGCAGTGAATACACAGGTCCGAGCTCACCCCTCCACTTT.

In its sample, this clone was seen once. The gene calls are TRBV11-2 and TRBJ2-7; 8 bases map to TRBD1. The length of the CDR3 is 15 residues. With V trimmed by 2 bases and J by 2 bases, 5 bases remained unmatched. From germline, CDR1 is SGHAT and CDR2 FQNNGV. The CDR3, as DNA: TGTGCCAGCAGCTTACTTGACAGGGGACCCTACGAGCAGTACTTC. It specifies CASSLLDRGPYEQYF.

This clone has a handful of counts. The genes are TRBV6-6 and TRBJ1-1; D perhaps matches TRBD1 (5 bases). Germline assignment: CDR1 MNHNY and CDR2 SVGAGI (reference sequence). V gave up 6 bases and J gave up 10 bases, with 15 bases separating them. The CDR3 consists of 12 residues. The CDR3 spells CASSRDWEGAFF. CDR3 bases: TGTGCCAGCAGCCGGGACTGGGAAGGAGCTTTCTTT.

This chain's CDR3 is CASSYDSGGSYNEQFF. CDR3 nucleotide sequence: TGTGCCAGCAGTTACGACTCAGGGGGCTCCTACAATGAGCAGTTCTTC. The V call is TRBV6-5, the J call TRBJ2-1; TRBD1 agrees at 7 bases. The CDR3 sequence is 16 residues long. The ends lost 2 bases at V and 0 bases at J; junction bases unmatched: 4. CDR1 is MNHEY and CDR2 is SVGAGI in the germline V gene.

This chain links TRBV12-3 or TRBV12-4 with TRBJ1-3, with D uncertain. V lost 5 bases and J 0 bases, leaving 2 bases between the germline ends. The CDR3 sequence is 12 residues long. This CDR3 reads CASSRSGNTIYF. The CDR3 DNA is TGTGCCAGCAGTCGCTCTGGAAACACCATATATTTT.

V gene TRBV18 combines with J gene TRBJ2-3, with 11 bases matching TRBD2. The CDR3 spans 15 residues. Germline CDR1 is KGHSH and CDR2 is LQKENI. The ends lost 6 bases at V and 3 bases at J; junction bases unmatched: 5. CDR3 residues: CASSALAGGTDTQYF. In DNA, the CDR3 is TGTGCCAGCTCGGCTCTAGCGGGGGGAACAGATACGCAGTATTTT.

The CDR3 here is CAISESYELEAFF. CDR3 nucleotide sequence: TGTGCCATCAGTGAGTCGTATGAACTTGAAGCTTTCTTT. The rearrangement links TRBV10-3 to TRBJ1-1; no reliable D call. Germline loops: CDR1 ENHRY, CDR2 SYGVKD. V lost 0 bases and J lost 7, with 9 bases in between. The CDR3 is 13 amino acids.